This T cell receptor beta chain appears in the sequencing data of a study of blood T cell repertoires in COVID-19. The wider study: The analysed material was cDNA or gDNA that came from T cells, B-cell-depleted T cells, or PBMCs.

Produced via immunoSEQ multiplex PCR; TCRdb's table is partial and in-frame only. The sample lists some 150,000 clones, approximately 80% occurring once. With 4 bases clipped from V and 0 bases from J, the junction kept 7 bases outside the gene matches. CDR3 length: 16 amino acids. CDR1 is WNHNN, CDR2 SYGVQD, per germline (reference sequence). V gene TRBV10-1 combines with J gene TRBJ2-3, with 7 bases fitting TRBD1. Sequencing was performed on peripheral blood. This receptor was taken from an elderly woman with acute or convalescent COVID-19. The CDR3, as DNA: TGCGCCAGCAGTGCCACAGGGGTCGCTAGCACAGATACGCAGTATTTT. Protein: CASSATGVASTDTQYF.